These T cell receptor beta chains were read from a single sample in a study of patients and donors after allogeneic stem cell transplantation. MiXCR, run by TCRdb on the RT-PCR reads, gives a single entry per CDR3 protein. The sample gives about 960,000 distinct CDR3 sequences, about a sixth of which show up once; 5% to 7.5% is in the top ten. Material for sequencing was blood, either unsorted or a sorted T cell fraction (not recorded which). The source of these receptors is a human donor who was either an allogeneic HSCT recipient or a stem cell or donor lymphocyte infusion donor (not recorded which). It is not recorded whose cells these are; they may come from a transplant donor. Each CDR3 is given with its conserved first and last residue. For some rows the clone size is stated as once, few or many, or as a class when expanded; others skip it.

clone_size,v_call,j_call,cdr3_aa
few,TRBV2,TRBJ1-3,CASSGGAPGNTIYF
few,TRBV11-2,TRBJ2-5,CASSLVGSPAGLRETQYF
NA,TRBV2,TRBJ2-5,CASSVERPETQYF
NA,TRBV12-3/TRBV12-4,TRBJ2-6,CASSPLGAGANVLTF
NA,TRBV12-3/TRBV12-4,TRBJ1-2,CASTSNPGRHFVDGYTF
few,TRBV7-9,TRBJ2-5,CASSFVLSGTETQYF
NA,TRBV6-6,TRBJ1-2,CASSYSKKSYTF
few,TRBV6-5,TRBJ2-7,CASSYSWVREGTYEQYF
few,TRBV4-1,TRBJ1-6,CASSPPGLRNSPLHF
NA,TRBV20-1,TRBJ1-5,CSARDRQNQPQHF
many,TRBV29-1,TRBJ2-3,CSAGPRGDTQYF
NA,TRBV12-3/TRBV12-4,TRBJ1-1,CASGVGTEAFF
few,TRBV12-3/TRBV12-4,TRBJ1-1,CASSYRSMNTEAFF
NA,TRBV15,TRBJ2-1,CATSRDPGGGAQFF
NA,TRBV10-2,TRBJ2-7,CASRLFGTSLTDYEQYF
many,TRBV7-8,TRBJ1-5,CASSSLLSNQPQHF
NA,TRBV6-6,TRBJ1-2,CASSDARYGYTF
once,TRBV4-3,TRBJ1-1,CASSQDWSWGNTEAFF
few,TRBV7-3,TRBJ2-1,CASSYGTYNEQFF
NA,TRBV6-5,TRBJ2-5,CASSYHAGTAGETQYF
NA,TRBV7-6,TRBJ2-3,CASSPGLAGGLPDTQYF
few,TRBV12-3/TRBV12-4,TRBJ2-6,CASSAARVGGANVLTF
many,TRBV12-3/TRBV12-4,TRBJ2-2,CASSLLTRGRGELFF
few,TRBV6-2/TRBV6-3,TRBJ1-1,CASSFAPDGGTEAFF
NA,TRBV7-8,TRBJ1-5,CASSPLGNQPQHF
NA,TRBV2,TRBJ2-5,CASRRGQGQTQYF
once,TRBV15,TRBJ1-1,CATSRDGVDTEAFF
NA,TRBV5-1,TRBJ1-2,CASSLQMSGGDGYTF
many,TRBV12-3/TRBV12-4,TRBJ2-7,CASSLGGQGYEQYF
few,TRBV12-5,TRBJ2-3,CASGLVHSATITDTQYF
few,TRBV12-3/TRBV12-4,TRBJ2-1,CASSKRGVGPSGYNEQFF
NA,TRBV4-1,TRBJ2-7,CASSLGQRRYF